A single sample gave rise to the 16 T cell receptor beta chains below, sequenced in a study of control samples from healthy donors and cancer patients. Repertoires were generated with immunoSEQ multiplex PCR, while TCRdb's copy carries only in-frame clones and drops some. Of approximately 70,000 clones listed, 75% to 90% are singletons. Sequencing used blood. The receptor set was obtained from a man between 50 and 59 years old in good health.

The gene calls are TRBV9 and TRBJ1-1; tentative D call: TRBD1 (5 bases). Germline CDR1 SGDLS, CDR2 YYNGEE. V was clipped by 4 bases and J by 0 bases, with 7 bases between them. CDR3 length: 13 amino acids. CDR3 nucleotide sequence: TGTGCCAGCAGCCCGACAGTGAACACTGAAGCTTTCTTT. It yields the protein CASSPTVNTEAFF.

This clone was seen a handful of times. Germline and junction disagree at one end, which may indicate a read error. The rearrangement uses TRBV29-1 and TRBJ1-2; 7 bases are a match to TRBD1. This CDR3 has 15 amino acids. CDR1 is SQVTM, CDR2 ANQGSEA, per germline. In nucleotides, the CDR3 is TGCAGCATTGACACCCGGGACAGAGCTAACTATGGCTACACCTTC. Translation: CSIDTRDRANYGYTF.

The genes are TRBV6-2 or TRBV6-3 and TRBJ1-2; D may be TRBD1 (5 bases). The CDR3 totals 13 residues. Trimming removed 4 bases at V and 4 bases at J, with 10 bases between. Germline values: CDR1 MNHEY, CDR2 SVGEGT. This CDR3 is CASSSRRVYGYTF. The CDR3 DNA reads TGTGCCAGCAGTTCACGCAGGGTCTATGGCTACACCTTC.

The V call is TRBV5-6, the J call TRBJ2-7; D remains ambiguous. Germline CDR1 SGHDT, CDR2 YYEEEE. V was shortened by 2 bases and J by 3 bases, with 9 bases between the two germline ends. The CDR3 extends over 13 amino acids. The CDR3 nucleotides read TGTGCCAGCAGCTTAGAGCAGTTCTACGAGCAGTACTTC. Translating it yields CASSLEQFYEQYF.

V gene TRBV11-2 combines with J gene TRBJ2-3; tentatively, D is TRBD2 (7 bases). The CDR3 length is 16 residues. The ends were cut back, 7 bases at V and 0 bases at J, with 17 bases in the middle. Germline CDR1 reads SGHAT; CDR2 reads FQNNGV. The CDR3 nucleotides are TGTGCCAGCACCTCTGGGGGAGGGGGTAGCACAGATACGCAGTATTTT. Its protein is CASTSGGGGSTDTQYF.

The chain combines TRBV28 with TRBJ2-7, with 12 bases fitting TRBD2. This CDR3 comprises 14 residues. V gave up 5 bases and J gave up 4 bases; unmatched junction bases: 3. Looked up from germline, CDR1 is MDHEN and CDR2 is SYDVKM. CDR3 in DNA: TGTGCCAGCAGTCCCGGGACTAGCGGGTACGAGCAGTACTTC. Translating gives CASSPGTSGYEQYF.

The J gene is TRBJ2-7, the V gene TRBV27; no clear D gene. This CDR3 contains 16 residues. The V gene lost 2 bases and the J gene lost 3 bases, with 17 bases spanning the gap. Germline CDR1 is MNHEY and CDR2 is SMNVEV (reference sequence). The CDR3 DNA is TGTGCCAGCAGTTTAGTTTTAGGGCAGAAAAGCTACGAGCAGTACTTC. Its translation is CASSLVLGQKSYEQYF.

The rearrangement links TRBV6-6 to TRBJ2-7, with 11 bases aligning to TRBD2. The ends lost 4 bases at V and 7 bases at J; junction bases unmatched: 6. Germline assignment: CDR1 MNHNY and CDR2 SVGAGI (reference sequence). The CDR3 sequence is 14 residues long. The CDR3 region has the DNA TGTGCCAGCAGTTTACTAGCGGGAGTTAAAGAGCAGTACTTC. Its translation is CASSLLAGVKEQYF.

The rearrangement links TRBV24-1 to TRBJ2-5; D not certain. The CDR3 is made up of 13 amino acids. CDR1 is KGHDR, CDR2 SFDVKD, per germline. V was cut by 3 bases and J by 7 bases, with 11 bases left in between. The CDR3 DNA is TGTGCCACCAGTGATGCAAACATGGCGACCCAGTACTTC. It encodes CATSDANMATQYF.

The chain couples TRBV12-3 or TRBV12-4 to TRBJ1-1; D unclear. The CDR3 spans 13 residues. V dropped 3 bases and J dropped 4 bases, with 9 bases sitting between them. The CDR3 nucleotides are TGTGCCAGCAGTTTGCGAGGTGGCACTGAAGCTTTCTTT. It encodes CASSLRGGTEAFF.

CDR3 DNA: TGTGCCAGCAGCTCGGGGCCGCAGGGTACGCAGTATTTT. It yields the protein CASSSGPQGTQYF. The J gene is TRBJ2-3, the V gene TRBV7-8; either TRBD1 or TRBD2 may fit D (5 bases each). Trimming removed 4 bases from V and 8 bases from J, with 13 bases in between. Germline V gene sequence: CDR1 SGHVS, CDR2 FQNEAQ. This CDR3 has 13 residues.

This clone was counted a few times. The rearrangement links TRBV19 to TRBJ2-6; weak D call: TRBD1 (5 bases). The CDR3 is 15 amino acids. The V gene's germline CDR1 is LNHDA and CDR2 SQIVND (reference sequence). The ends were cut back, 7 bases at V and 0 bases at J, with 10 bases in the middle. CDR3 region: CASIDRFSGANVLTF. CDR3 in DNA: TGTGCCAGTATCGACAGATTCTCTGGGGCCAACGTCCTGACTTTC.

V and J are TRBV6-5 and TRBJ2-7, with 10 nucleotides matching TRBD1. The germline CDR1 and CDR2 sequences are MNHEY and SVGAGI. The CDR3 totals 15 residues. The trim removed 4 bases at V and 2 bases at J, leaving 5 bases unmatched. For the CDR3, the DNA is TGTGCCAGCAGTTCCCGGGACAGGGGAACCTACGAGCAGTACTTC. This sequence encodes CASSSRDRGTYEQYF.

This clone was counted at least ten times. The chain combines TRBV3-1 (or the pseudogene TRBV3-2) with TRBJ1-2, with 7 bases fitting TRBD1. CDR1 is LGHDT, CDR2 YNNKEL, per germline (reference sequence). V lost 5 bases, J lost 7 bases, and 4 bases stayed unmatched. This CDR3 comprises 12 residues. The CDR3 region is CASSSTGTGYTF. DNA for the CDR3: TGTGCCAGCAGCTCGACAGGGACTGGCTACACCTTC.

The gene calls are TRBV11-3 and TRBJ2-5; weak D call: TRBD2 (5 bases). Trimming removed 6 bases from V and 3 bases from J, with 11 bases in between. CDR3 size: 13 residues. The germline V gene has CDR1 SGHNT and CDR2 YENEEA. The CDR3 region has the DNA TGTGCCAGCAGTCATCGGGGTAAAGAGACCCAGTACTTC. Protein: CASSHRGKETQYF.

This chain joins TRBV7-3 and TRBJ2-2, with TRBD2 matching 8 bases. The CDR3 consists of 14 residues. The germline V gene has CDR1 SGHTA and CDR2 FQGTGA. Trimming took 5 bases from V and 7 from J; bases not matched to a gene: 6. The CDR3 sequence is CASSQMSGGGELFF. The CDR3 bases are TGTGCCAGCAGCCAAATGAGCGGGGGCGGGGAGCTGTTTTTT.